Shown below are 19 T cell receptor beta chains from a single sample sequenced in a study of blood T cell repertoires in COVID-19 (dated by TCRdb to about 2020). Receptor amplification or capture employed the immunoSEQ multiplex PCR assay. TCRdb obtained this table from immuneACCESS and retained in-frame rearrangements with V and J assigned. These tables miss some clones; where compared with another copy, unresolved V genes account for less than half of the shortfall, and the remainder is unexplained. This sample lists 75,000 to 95,000 clones; approximately 90% were detected once. 5.4% of the sample lies in the top ten. The material sequenced was peripheral blood. These TCRs come from a man between 60 and 75 years old with acute or convalescent COVID-19.

The chain carries TRBV5-1 and TRBJ2-3; D is perhaps TRBD1 (6 bases). CDR1 and CDR2 (germline): SGHRS, YFSETQ. Trimming removed 6 bases at V and 4 bases at J, with 18 bases between. CDR3 length equals 15 residues. Here the CDR3 reads CASNVLGGRADTQYF. CDR3 bases: TGCGCCAGCAACGTCCTAGGGGGTAGGGCAGATACGCAGTATTTT.

This chain links TRBV7-6 with TRBJ2-3; TRBD2 matches at 11 bases. The CDR3 loop spans 18 amino acids. The V gene end was trimmed by 3 bases and the J gene end by 1 base; junction bases not matched to a gene: 9. Per the germline V gene, CDR1 is SGHVS and CDR2 is FNYEAQ. This CDR3 reads CASSFPSGGQVRTDTQYF. The CDR3, as DNA: TGTGCCAGCAGCTTTCCTAGCGGGGGGCAGGTACGCACAGATACGCAGTATTTT.

The rearrangement links TRBV9 to TRBJ1-1, with D tentatively TRBD1 (5 bases). The V gene lost 0 bases and the J gene lost 6 bases, with 12 bases spanning the gap. Germline CDR1 SGDLS, CDR2 YYNGEE. This CDR3 contains 14 residues. CDR3 protein: CASSVDGAGSEAFF. The CDR3 DNA is TGTGCCAGCAGCGTAGATGGGGCGGGGTCTGAAGCTTTCTTT.

The chain is built from TRBV30 and TRBJ1-2; D gene unclear. Trimming shortened V by 5 bases and J by 0 bases, and 16 bases separated the two germline ends. This CDR3 is 15 amino acids long. In germline, CDR1 is GTSNPN, CDR2 SVGIG (reference sequence). CDR3: CAWADWRGSNYGYTF. CDR3 nucleotides: TGTGCCTGGGCGGACTGGCGGGGATCTAACTATGGCTACACCTTC.

The table lists this clone with a count of one. V is TRBV5-1 and J is TRBJ1-3; 7 bases align to TRBD1. The length of the CDR3 is 15 residues. Germline V gives CDR1 SGHRS, CDR2 YFSETQ. V shed 3 bases, J shed 2 bases, and the junction held 5 bases outside the gene matches. The CDR3 sequence: CASSSGTAAGNTIYF. The CDR3 DNA reads as TGCGCCAGCAGCTCCGGGACAGCAGCTGGAAACACCATATATTTT.

This chain uses TRBV9 with TRBJ1-6; a weak D match, TRBD1 (5 bases). Germline lookup yields CDR1 SGDLS and CDR2 YYNGEE. CDR3 size: 13 residues. The germline V and J ends were trimmed by 3 bases and 10 bases, with 11 bases remaining between them. CDR3 sequence: CASSEGRGSPLHF. The CDR3 bases are TGTGCCAGCAGCGAGGGGAGGGGATCACCCCTCCACTTT.

The table lists this clone with a count of one. The J gene is TRBJ2-2, the V gene TRBV7-9; tentative D call: TRBD1 (6 bases). The CDR3 has 17 residues. The ends were cut back, 5 bases at V and 2 bases at J, with 18 bases in the middle. Germline V lookup: CDR1 SEHNR, CDR2 FQNEAQ (reference sequence). Written as DNA, the CDR3 is TGTGCCAGCAGCCCCACACAGGGAAACGTAAACACCGGGGAGCTGTTTTTT. Translation gives CASSPTQGNVNTGELFF.

V usage is TRBV7-9 and J usage is TRBJ2-3, with 10 bases identical to TRBD2. The V segment lost 3 bases and the J segment 5 bases; nucleotides outside the gene matches: 2. In germline, CDR1 is SEHNR, CDR2 FQNEAQ (reference sequence). This CDR3 has 14 amino acids. The CDR3 sequence is CASSFSGGKDTQYF. The CDR3 nucleotides are TGTGCCAGCAGCTTTAGCGGGGGGAAAGATACGCAGTATTTT. Full variable domain (missing parts from reference TRBV7-9 and TRBJ2-3): DTGVSQNPRHKITKRGQNVTFRCDPISEHNRLYWYRQTLGQGPEFLTYFQNEAQLEKSRLLSDRFSAERPKGSFSTLEIQRTEQGDSAMYLCASSFSGGKDTQYFGPGTRLTVL.

This chain uses TRBV2 with TRBJ1-1; possible D gene TRBD1, 6 bases. Germline lookup yields CDR1 SNHLY and CDR2 FYNNEI. The CDR3 contains 14 residues. V dropped 2 bases and J dropped 4 bases, with 11 bases sitting between them. The CDR3 spells CASSEFPGVTEAFF. The CDR3 DNA sequence: TGTGCCAGCAGTGAATTCCCAGGGGTCACTGAAGCTTTCTTT. Full variable domain (rest looked up from reference TRBV2 and TRBJ1-1): EPEVTQTPSHQVTQMGQEVILRCVPISNHLYFYWYRQILGQKVEFLVSFYNNEISEKSEIFDDQFSVERPDGSNFTLKIRSTKLEDSAMYFCASSEFPGVTEAFFGQGTRLTVV.

The rearrangement joins TRBV5-1 to TRBJ1-1; 7 nucleotides agree with TRBD1. V shed 4 bases and J 1 base; nucleotides not matched to a gene: 7. The germline V gene has CDR1 SGHRS and CDR2 YFSETQ. This CDR3 comprises 15 residues. The CDR3 DNA reads as TGCGCCAGCAGCACGGGAACAGGGGAGAACACTGAAGCTTTCTTT. Translated, it gives CASSTGTGENTEAFF.

The V and J genes are TRBV5-6 and TRBJ2-5; 10 bases match TRBD2. This CDR3 has 14 residues. CDR1 is SGHDT and CDR2 is YYEEEE in the germline V gene. The V and J ends lost 7 bases and 2 bases, in that order; junction bases with no gene match: 5. The CDR3 loop is CASRLAGFQETQYF. For the CDR3, the DNA is TGTGCCAGCCGACTAGCGGGTTTTCAAGAGACCCAGTACTTC.

V gene TRBV18 combines with J gene TRBJ2-3, with D maybe TRBD1 (5 bases). This CDR3 contains 13 residues. Trimming removed 1 base from V and 5 bases from J, with 7 bases in between. Per germline, CDR1 KGHSH and CDR2 LQKENI. This CDR3 is CASSPLQVDTQYF. The CDR3 DNA is TGTGCCAGCTCACCACTACAGGTAGATACGCAGTATTTT. Combining the CDR3 with reference TRBV18 and TRBJ2-3 gives the whole variable domain NAGVMQNPRHLVRRRGQEARLRCSPMKGHSHVYWYRQLPEEGLKFMVYLQKENIIDESGMPKERFSAEFPKEGPSILRIQQVVRGDSAAYFCASSPLQVDTQYFGPGTRLTVL.

The chain combines TRBV7-2 with TRBJ2-7; D possibly corresponds to TRBD2 (7 bases). The germline V gene has CDR1 SGHTA and CDR2 FQGNSA. This CDR3 has 16 amino acids. V lost 5 bases and J lost 6, with 23 bases in between. The CDR3 region is CASSLDGSRGGGEQYF. CDR3 in DNA: TGTGCCAGCAGCCTCGACGGCAGTCGAGGGGGGGGCGAGCAGTACTTC.

This sequence joins TRBV19 and TRBJ2-1; 7 bases are shared with TRBD2. V dropped 8 bases and J dropped 3; count of bases not matched to a gene: 7. The CDR3 has 14 amino acids. CDR1 and CDR2 from the germline V gene are LNHDA and SQIVND (reference sequence). CDR3 protein: CASRAGDGYNEQFF. CDR3 coding DNA: TGTGCCAGTCGGGCGGGGGACGGCTACAATGAGCAGTTCTTC.

This rearrangement joins TRBV19 to TRBJ2-3, with 10 bases that match TRBD1. V was clipped by 4 bases and J by 4 bases; unmatched bases: 11. CDR1 is LNHDA, CDR2 SQIVND, per germline (reference sequence). CDR3 length equals 17 residues. CDR3 nucleotides: TGTGCCAGTAGTACCCGGTGGGACAGGGGATCAGCAGATACGCAGTATTTT. Amino acids: CASSTRWDRGSADTQYF.

The chain employs TRBV2 and TRBJ1-2, with TRBD1 matching 7 bases. Germline values: CDR1 SNHLY, CDR2 FYNNEI. The CDR3 contains 14 residues. With V trimmed by 6 bases and J by 4 bases, 8 bases remained unmatched. The CDR3 spells CASRDRTGGYGYTF. The CDR3 bases are TGTGCCAGCAGGGACAGGACCGGAGGCTATGGCTACACCTTC.

The rearrangement joins TRBV2 to TRBJ1-2; no reliable D call. The CDR3 spans 14 residues. Trimming shortened V by 4 bases and J by 5 bases, and 14 bases separated the two germline ends. Looked up from germline, CDR1 is SNHLY and CDR2 is FYNNEI. CDR3 protein: CASSATVTAYGYTF. The CDR3 nucleotides are TGTGCCAGCAGTGCCACGGTAACAGCTTATGGCTACACCTTC.

This clone was detected once. The V gene is TRBV5-6, the J gene TRBJ1-2, with TRBD1 identical over 8 bases. CDR1 and CDR2 from the germline V gene are SGHDT and YYEEEE. The CDR3 consists of 17 residues. V dropped 0 bases and J dropped 5; count of bases not matched to a gene: 12. The CDR3 sequence is CASSLVAGGSQRYGYTF. As DNA, the CDR3 is TGTGCCAGCAGCTTGGTGGCAGGGGGCTCGCAGCGGTATGGCTACACCTTC.

V gene TRBV5-1 combines with J gene TRBJ2-2; 7 positions agree with TRBD1. With 3 bases clipped from V and 7 bases from J, the junction kept 9 bases outside the gene matches. Germline-derived CDR1 and CDR2 are SGHRS and YFSETQ. The CDR3 has 15 amino acids. CDR3 loop: CASSWTGTANGELFF. The CDR3 nucleotides are TGCGCCAGCAGCTGGACCGGGACAGCCAACGGGGAGCTGTTTTTT.